Listed here are 26 T cell receptor beta chains from one sample, sequenced in a study of blood T cells in healthy people across ages. The second PCR ran 7 to 11 cycles with a sample-barcoded 5' primer and J-beta primers. Via MiXCR, TCRdb re-called the 5' RACE reads, giving one row per CDR3 protein. This table holds around 1.7 million distinct CDR3 sequences, 28% found once. The sample consisted of blood. The source of these receptors is a woman in her twenties or thirties in good health.

As to this clonotype: At one end, the junction sequence differs from germline, possibly due to a read error. The V call is TRBV29-1, the J call TRBJ1-2, with 7 bases identical to TRBD1. The CDR3 extends over 13 amino acids. CDR1 and CDR2 from the germline V gene are SQVTM and ANQGSEA. CDR3 in DNA: TGCAGCGTTACTGACAGGGATGGCTATGACTACACCTTC. Translated: CSVTDRDGYDYTF.

The chain links TRBV7-6 to TRBJ2-3, with D possibly being TRBD1 or TRBD2 (5 bases each). V was clipped by 5 bases and J by 0 bases, with 15 bases between them. This CDR3 contains 16 residues. CDR1 and CDR2 (germline): SGHVS, FNYEAQ. The CDR3: CASSPRGAASTDTQYF. CDR3 sequence (DNA): TGTGCCAGCAGCCCGAGGGGAGCAGCTAGCACAGATACGCAGTATTTT.

Note on this clonotype: Its ends do not fully match the called genes, so a read error is possible. The chain uses TRBV7-2 and TRBJ2-7, with D unclear. Germline-derived CDR1 and CDR2 are SGHTA and FQGNSA. The CDR3 has 14 residues. In DNA, the CDR3 is TGTGCCAGCAGCTTCGTCGAGCTTAGCAACGAGCAGTGCTTC. Translation gives CASSFVELSNEQCF.

This rearrangement joins TRBV6-5 to TRBJ1-1; no definite D call. Deletions cut 0 bases from V and 5 bases from J, with 16 bases between. CDR3 length: 16 amino acids. Germline V gene sequence: CDR1 MNHEY, CDR2 SVGAGI. The CDR3 sequence is CASSYSGGVRGTEAFF. The DNA of the CDR3 is TGTGCCAGCAGTTACTCGGGCGGGGTTCGGGGAACTGAAGCTTTCTTT.

This clonotype was picked up a small number of times. The rearrangement links TRBV20-1 to TRBJ2-1; 7 positions match TRBD2. The ends lost 1 base at V and 2 bases at J; junction bases unmatched: 2. There are 14 residues in the CDR3. CDR1 DFQATT and CDR2 SNEGSKA come from the germline V gene (reference sequence). CDR3: CSARGGGPYNEQFF. The CDR3 nucleotides read TGCAGTGCTAGAGGGGGGGGACCCTACAATGAGCAGTTCTTC.

The CDR3 region is CASSPAGGDNQPQHF. The CDR3 DNA reads as TGCGCCAGCAGTCCGGCGGGGGGCGATAATCAGCCCCAGCATTTT. The rearrangement uses TRBV5-1 and TRBJ1-5; D is perhaps TRBD1 (6 bases). CDR3 size: 15 residues. The ends were cut back, 5 bases at V and 4 bases at J, with 16 bases in the middle. The V gene's germline CDR1 is SGHRS and CDR2 YFSETQ.

With respect to this clonotype: It may be a read error: a sequence one base away is much more abundant. The chain has TRBV27 and TRBJ2-5; 10 bases agree with TRBD1. Near its end, the DNA agrees better with TRBJ2-7, so the J call may be wrong. Germline assignment: CDR1 MNHEY and CDR2 SMNVEV (reference sequence). The CDR3 runs 14 residues. In DNA, the CDR3 is TGTGCCAGCAGTACGGGACAGGGGACTGGCGAGCAGTACTTC. Residues: CASSTGQGTGEQYF.

V usage is TRBV7-8 and J usage is TRBJ2-7; 8 bases align to TRBD2. The CDR3 runs to 13 residues. Germline-derived CDR1 and CDR2 are SGHVS and FQNEAQ. The ends lost 8 bases at V and 4 bases at J; junction bases unmatched: 7. The DNA of the CDR3 is TGTGCCAGCTCTACCGGGAGGGAATACGAGCAGTACTTC. Encoded protein: CASSTGREYEQYF.

A note on this clonotype: The junction departs from the called germline gene at one end, perhaps through a read error. This chain joins TRBV5-6 and TRBJ2-4; D is perhaps TRBD2 (5 bases). This CDR3 is built from 17 residues. Germline CDR1 and CDR2: SGHDT and YYEEEE. Here the CDR3 reads CAGSLEWERSAKNIQYF. In DNA form, the CDR3 reads TGTGCCGGCAGCTTGGAGTGGGAGAGGTCAGCCAAAAACATTCAGTACTTC.

This clonotype was observed a few times. The chain carries TRBV27 and TRBJ2-1; 12 bases are a match to TRBD2. Unmatched junction bases numbered 3, after V lost 2 bases and J lost 7 bases. There are 15 residues in the CDR3. Germline V CDR1 and CDR2: MNHEY, SMNVEV (reference sequence). In DNA form, the CDR3 reads TGTGCCAGCAGTTTAAGGACTAGCGGGACGAATGAGCAGTTCTTC. Residues: CASSLRTSGTNEQFF.

Regarding this clonotype: One base away lies a much larger clone, so this may be a sequencing read error. The chain uses TRBV6-2 or TRBV6-3 and TRBJ2-7; D not resolved. This CDR3 spans 11 amino acids. The V gene lost 6 bases and the J gene lost 7 bases, with 10 bases spanning the gap. Germline CDR1 and CDR2: MNHEY and SVGEGT. This CDR3 is CASSHYNEQYF. The CDR3 bases are TGTGCCAGCAGCCATTACAATGAGCAGTACTTC.

The J gene is TRBJ1-2, the V gene TRBV6-1; a weak D match, TRBD1 (5 bases). Germline V gene sequence: CDR1 MNHNS, CDR2 SASEGT. Trimming cost V 8 bases and J 8 bases, with 12 bases left between them. CDR3 length equals 11 residues. This CDR3 is CASGTVEGYTF. The CDR3 bases are TGTGCCAGCGGGACGGTGGAAGGCTACACCTTC.

The chain couples TRBV11-2 to TRBJ2-4; TRBD2 might be the D (6 bases). The germline V gene has CDR1 SGHAT and CDR2 FQNNGV. V lost 5 bases and J lost 9, with 20 bases in between. This CDR3 contains 15 residues. Here the CDR3 DNA reads TGTGCCAGCAGCACACCACTAACGGGAGATGGCATTCAGTACTTC. Protein product: CASSTPLTGDGIQYF.

Concerning this clonotype: A much more abundant neighbour one base away suggests this may be a read error. The rearrangement uses TRBV28 and TRBJ2-5; D not certain. Germline loops: CDR1 MDHEN, CDR2 SYDVKM. The CDR3 runs to 11 residues. The germline V and J ends were trimmed by 4 bases and 7 bases, with 7 bases remaining between them. DNA for the CDR3: TGTGCCAGCAGTTCCCGCGGGACCCAGTACTTC. The encoded protein is CASSSRGTQYF.

CDR3: CASSLGELETQYF. The CDR3 region has the DNA TGTGCCAGCAGCTTAGGGGAGTTAGAGACCCAGTACTTC. The chain employs TRBV11-2 and TRBJ2-5, with D perhaps matching TRBD2 (5 bases). The CDR3 has 13 residues. The germline V gene has CDR1 SGHAT and CDR2 FQNNGV. V lost 1 base to trimming and J lost 4 bases, with 7 bases between them.

In this sample, this clonotype turned up once. One end of the junction fails to match germline, which may point to a read error. J is TRBJ2-3 and V is TRBV5-5, with D possibly TRBD2 on 5 matching bases. The CDR3 runs 13 residues. Germline CDR1 and CDR2: SGHKS and YYEKEE (reference sequence). CDR3: CASSDPSTDAQYF. Here the CDR3 DNA reads TGTGCCAGCAGCGACCCTAGCACAGATGCGCAGTATTTT. Based on the CDR3 plus reference TRBV5-5 and TRBJ2-3, the full variable domain is DAGVTQSPTHLIKTRGQQVTLRCSPISGHKSVSWYQQVLGQGPQFIFQYYEKEERGRGNFPDRFSARQFPNYSSELNVNALLLGDSALYLCASSDPSTDAQYFGPGTRLTVL.

V and J are TRBV6-6 and TRBJ2-2, with 8 bases aligning to TRBD2. The V gene's germline CDR1 is MNHNY and CDR2 SVGAGI (reference sequence). The V segment lost 8 bases and the J segment 4 bases; nucleotides outside the gene matches: 12. This CDR3 is built from 16 residues. In DNA form, the CDR3 reads TGTGCCAGCTGTCCCCGGGGTCGGGAGGGCACCGGGGAGCTGTTTTTT. Translated, it gives CASCPRGREGTGELFF.

The chain has TRBV3-1 and TRBJ2-5; 7 nucleotides match TRBD1. Losses at the gene ends were 6 bases for V and 1 base for J; bases not matched to a gene: 8. In germline, CDR1 is LGHDT, CDR2 YNNKEL (reference sequence). The length of the CDR3 is 15 residues. The chain's CDR3 is CASRGWTGAQETQYF. Here the CDR3 DNA reads TGTGCCAGCAGGGGATGGACAGGTGCCCAAGAGACCCAGTACTTC.

The rearrangement uses TRBV18 and TRBJ2-7; a weak D match, TRBD1 (6 bases). Per germline, CDR1 KGHSH and CDR2 LQKENI. The CDR3 has 15 amino acids. V was cut by 3 bases and J by 3 bases, with 15 bases left in between. The CDR3 region has the DNA TGTGCCAGCTCACCGAAACAGGGTAGGAGCTACGAGCAGTACTTC. Residues: CASSPKQGRSYEQYF.

This chain connects TRBV18 to TRBJ2-7; a weak D match, TRBD1 (6 bases). This CDR3 is built from 15 residues. Per the germline V gene, CDR1 is KGHSH and CDR2 is LQKENI. V gave up 4 bases and J gave up 4 bases, with 17 bases separating them. This chain's CDR3 is CASSRDISVAYEQYF. The CDR3 DNA reads as TGTGCCAGCTCACGGGACATATCAGTAGCTTACGAGCAGTACTTC.

The gene calls are TRBV5-6 and TRBJ1-6; D possibly corresponds to TRBD1 (5 bases). The germline V gene encodes CDR1 SGHDT and CDR2 YYEEEE. The CDR3 runs 13 residues. V lost 2 bases and J 14 bases, leaving 14 bases between the germline ends. The CDR3, as DNA: TGTGCCAGCAGCTTTACGGCGGCGGGGGCCCTCCACTTT. This translates into CASSFTAAGALHF.

V is TRBV6-2 or TRBV6-3 and J is TRBJ1-2; possible D gene TRBD1, 5 bases. This CDR3 region has 15 residues. With 0 bases removed from V and 7 bases from J, the gap between germline ends came to 15 bases. The germline V gene has CDR1 MNHEY and CDR2 SVGEGT. As DNA, the CDR3 is TGTGCCAGCAGTTACTCGAGCGGGGGAAGTGTTGGCTACACCTTC. Translating it yields CASSYSSGGSVGYTF.

The gene calls are TRBV6-6 and TRBJ2-7, with D uncertain. This CDR3 is 14 amino acids long. Trimming shortened V by 5 bases and J by 1 base, and 12 bases separated the two germline ends. The germline V gene has CDR1 MNHNY and CDR2 SVGAGI (reference sequence). DNA for the CDR3: TGTGCCAGCAGTCTCTCCCGGGCTTCCTACGAGCAGTACTTC. Protein sequence: CASSLSRASYEQYF.

This clonotype was found many times. V is TRBV7-2 and J is TRBJ2-7; 8 nucleotides match TRBD2. Germline CDR1 is SGHTA and CDR2 is FQGNSA. V lost 8 bases, J lost 3 bases, and 12 bases stayed unmatched. The CDR3 consists of 15 residues. The CDR3 loop is CASSDAVAGNYEQYF. For the CDR3, the DNA is TGTGCCAGCTCAGATGCGGTAGCGGGAAACTACGAGCAGTACTTC.

V is TRBV27 and J is TRBJ1-2; maybe TRBD1 (6 bases). CDR3 length: 14 residues. The germline V and J ends were trimmed by 7 bases and 4 bases, with 16 bases remaining between them. Looked up from germline, CDR1 is MNHEY and CDR2 is SMNVEV (reference sequence). The CDR3 DNA sequence: TGTGCCAGCACAAAGGGGGATGGGACCTATGGCTACACCTTC. This gives the protein CASTKGDGTYGYTF.

The chain uses TRBV3-1 and TRBJ2-1; 9 nucleotides align to TRBD1. There are 17 residues in the CDR3. Losses at the gene ends were 4 bases for V and 4 bases for J; bases not matched to a gene: 11. Looked up from germline, CDR1 is LGHDT and CDR2 is YNNKEL (reference sequence). CDR3 in DNA: TGTGCCAGCAGCCTCAAACTGGGACAGGGCGTTTACAATGAGCAGTTCTTC. Amino acid sequence: CASSLKLGQGVYNEQFF.